Listed below are T cell receptor beta chains from one sample, sequenced in a study of blood T cell repertoires in COVID-19. Measured with immunoSEQ multiplex PCR; TCRdb has only the in-frame clones, and not every one. The sample lists 200,000 to 250,000 clones; 90% were seen once. The sequenced sample was PBMCs or T cells enriched from blood (not recorded which). The receptors derive from a man aged 25-45 years who had been exposed to COVID-19. Both conserved end residues are part of each CDR3. The D gene is left open where the match is weak. A row's size may be missing; if present it is once, few, many or a size class.

size: NA
D: TRBD2
J: TRBJ2-4
V: TRBV4-2
CDR3: CASSQEGGGTAKNIQYF
DNA: TGTGCCAGCAGCCAAGAGGGCGGGGGGACGGCCAAAAACATTCAGTACTTC

size: NA
D: NA
J: TRBJ2-3
V: TRBV4-3
CDR3: CASSQRATGFTTDTQYF
DNA: TGCGCCAGCAGCCAAAGAGCTACAGGGTTTACCACAGATACGCAGTATTTT

size: NA
D: NA
J: TRBJ1-6
V: TRBV7-9
CDR3: CASSRNNSPLHF
DNA: TGTGCCAGCAGTAGAAATAATTCACCCCTCCACTTT

size: NA
D: NA
J: TRBJ2-2
V: TRBV7-9
CDR3: CASSAPRTEVTGELFF
DNA: TGTGCCAGCAGCGCCCCCCGGACAGAAGTCACCGGGGAGCTGTTTTTT

size: NA
D: NA
J: TRBJ1-2
V: TRBV30
CDR3: CAWASGGANGYTF
DNA: TGTGCCTGGGCCTCGGGGGGGGCCAATGGCTACACCTTC

size: NA
D: NA
J: TRBJ1-1
V: TRBV7-2
CDR3: CASSLSGEVTEAFF
DNA: TGTGCCAGCAGCTTATCGGGGGAGGTGACTGAAGCTTTCTTT

size: NA
D: TRBD1
J: TRBJ1-5
V: TRBV7-9
CDR3: CASSNPGGQGILGNQPQHF
DNA: TGTGCCAGCAGCAACCCCGGAGGACAGGGTATTTTGGGCAATCAGCCCCAGCATTTT

size: NA
D: NA
J: TRBJ2-1
V: TRBV7-9
CDR3: CASSSTGPNEQFF
DNA: TGTGCCAGCAGCTCAACAGGGCCCAATGAGCAGTTCTTC

size: NA
D: NA
J: TRBJ1-2
V: TRBV7-2
CDR3: CASSLGQGGYTF
DNA: TGTGCCAGCAGCTTAGGGCAGGGAGGCTACACCTTC

size: NA
D: NA
J: TRBJ2-1
V: TRBV30
CDR3: CAWSVRVSYNEQFF
DNA: TGTGCCTGGAGTGTCAGGGTATCCTACAATGAGCAGTTCTTC

size: NA
D: NA
J: TRBJ1-1
V: TRBV30
CDR3: CAWRRAIGVTEAFF
DNA: TGTGCCTGGAGAAGAGCTATAGGGGTGACTGAAGCTTTCTTT

size: NA
D: TRBD1
J: TRBJ1-1
V: TRBV5-1
CDR3: CASSPGGQGNTEAFF
DNA: TGCGCCAGCAGCCCGGGGGGACAGGGGAACACTGAAGCTTTCTTT

size: NA
D: NA
J: TRBJ1-6
V: TRBV4-3
CDR3: CASSQDKTGYNSPLHF
DNA: TGCGCCAGCAGCCAAGATAAAACAGGCTATAATTCACCCCTCCACTTT

size: NA
D: NA
J: TRBJ2-2
V: TRBV7-9
CDR3: CASSPRGFTSTGELFF
DNA: TGTGCCAGCAGCCCCAGGGGCTTTACGAGCACCGGGGAGCTGTTTTTT

size: NA
D: NA
J: TRBJ2-2
V: TRBV29-1
CDR3: CSVVWTENTGELFF
DNA: TGCAGCGTTGTGTGGACAGAAAACACCGGGGAGCTGTTTTTT

size: NA
D: TRBD2
J: TRBJ2-3
V: TRBV5-1
CDR3: CASSLAGGAFPDTQYF
DNA: TGCGCCAGCAGCTTGGCCGGGGGGGCATTCCCAGATACGCAGTATTTT

size: NA
D: NA
J: TRBJ1-1
V: TRBV5-6
CDR3: CASSLGENTEAFF
DNA: TGTGCCAGCAGCTTGGGAGAGAACACTGAAGCTTTCTTT

size: NA
D: NA
J: TRBJ2-5
V: TRBV11-1
CDR3: CASSPGQETQYF
DNA: TGTGCCAGCAGCCCAGGCCAAGAGACCCAGTACTTC

size: NA
D: NA
J: TRBJ2-3
V: TRBV13
CDR3: CASSRDRTGQYF
DNA: TGTGCCAGCAGCAGAGACAGGACCGGGCAGTATTTT

size: NA
D: NA
J: TRBJ1-6
V: TRBV2
CDR3: CASKERDTRASPLHF
DNA: TGTGCCAGCAAGGAGCGGGACACAAGGGCTTCACCCCTCCACTTT

size: NA
D: TRBD1
J: TRBJ2-1
V: TRBV4-1
CDR3: CASSLGTANEQFF
DNA: TGCGCCAGCAGCCTCGGGACAGCCAATGAGCAGTTCTTC

size: NA
D: TRBD1
J: TRBJ2-7
V: TRBV4-1
CDR3: CASSQYAGTGDEQYF
DNA: TGCGCCAGCAGCCAGTACGCCGGGACAGGGGACGAGCAGTACTTC

size: NA
D: TRBD1
J: TRBJ1-4
V: TRBV2
CDR3: CASKTDRGDEKLFF
DNA: TGTGCCAGCAAGACGGACAGGGGAGACGAAAAACTGTTTTTT

size: NA
D: NA
J: TRBJ2-2
V: TRBV11-3
CDR3: CASSGTLADPNTGELFF
DNA: TGTGCCAGCAGCGGCACACTAGCAGACCCGAACACCGGGGAGCTGTTTTTT

size: NA
D: TRBD2
J: TRBJ2-5
V: TRBV9
CDR3: CASSGGGSQETQYF
DNA: TGTGCCAGCAGCGGGGGGGGATCCCAAGAGACCCAGTACTTC

size: NA
D: NA
J: TRBJ1-3
V: TRBV10-3
CDR3: CAISVPGLNTIYF
DNA: TGTGCCATCAGTGTTCCAGGACTAAACACCATATATTTT

size: NA
D: NA
J: TRBJ1-6
V: TRBV11-1
CDR3: CASSTRGSYNSPLHF
DNA: TGTGCCAGCAGCACCAGGGGTTCCTATAATTCACCCCTCCACTTT

size: once
D: NA
J: TRBJ1-1
V: TRBV13
CDR3: CASSREFSTEAFF
DNA: TGTGCCAGCAGCCGGGAGTTTTCTACTGAAGCTTTCTTT

size: NA
D: TRBD1
J: TRBJ1-2
V: TRBV7-2
CDR3: CASSLDRGRGDYGYTF
DNA: TGTGCCAGCAGCTTAGACAGGGGAAGAGGAGACTATGGCTACACCTTC

size: NA
D: NA
J: TRBJ1-2
V: TRBV19
CDR3: CASSETVITF
DNA: TGTGCCAGTAGTGAGACAGTGATCACCTTC

size: NA
D: NA
J: TRBJ1-5
V: TRBV5-6
CDR3: CASSFTGLSNQPQHF
DNA: TGTGCCAGCAGTTTTACAGGGTTGAGCAATCAGCCCCAGCATTTT

size: NA
D: NA
J: TRBJ1-4
V: TRBV11-2
CDR3: CASSPDSANEKLFF
DNA: TGTGCCAGCAGCCCCGACAGCGCTAATGAAAAACTGTTTTTT

size: NA
D: TRBD1
J: TRBJ1-3
V: TRBV6-5
CDR3: CASSHRGSGNTIYF
DNA: TGTGCCAGCAGCCACAGGGGTAGTGGAAACACCATATATTTT

size: NA
D: TRBD2
J: TRBJ2-7
V: TRBV30
CDR3: CAWGLSSGGAYEQYF
DNA: TGTGCCTGGGGCCTCTCCAGCGGGGGCGCCTACGAGCAGTACTTC

size: NA
D: NA
J: TRBJ1-5
V: TRBV12-3/TRBV12-4
CDR3: CASSGRGPQHF
DNA: TGTGCCAGCAGCGGCCGAGGGCCCCAGCATTTT

size: NA
D: TRBD2
J: TRBJ2-3
V: TRBV6-6
CDR3: CASSYHTLAGTDTQYF
DNA: TGTGCCAGCAGTTACCACACACTAGCGGGGACAGATACGCAGTATTTT

size: NA
D: TRBD1
J: TRBJ2-3
V: TRBV7-9
CDR3: CASSTNPTGARDTQYF
DNA: TGTGCCAGCAGCACAAACCCGACAGGGGCGAGAGATACGCAGTATTTT

size: NA
D: TRBD2
J: TRBJ2-3
V: TRBV7-2
CDR3: CASSLAGEGTQYF
DNA: TGTGCCAGCAGCTTAGCGGGGGAGGGTACGCAGTATTTT

size: NA
D: NA
J: TRBJ1-1
V: TRBV27
CDR3: CASSFHRVDTEAFF
DNA: TGTGCCAGCAGTTTCCACAGGGTTGACACTGAAGCTTTCTTT

size: once
D: TRBD1
J: TRBJ2-2
V: TRBV29-1
CDR3: CSVGTGGATGELFF
DNA: TGCAGCGTTGGAACAGGGGGCGCCACCGGGGAGCTGTTTTTT

size: NA
D: NA
J: TRBJ1-3
V: TRBV5-4
CDR3: CASSAGGVSGNTIYF
DNA: TGTGCCAGCAGCGCGGGGGGAGTCTCTGGAAACACCATATATTTT

size: NA
D: NA
J: TRBJ1-5
V: TRBV5-6
CDR3: CASGAGDGQPQHF
DNA: TGTGCCAGCGGTGCGGGGGATGGTCAGCCCCAGCATTTT

size: NA
D: NA
J: TRBJ1-1
V: TRBV12-3/TRBV12-4
CDR3: CASTLAGETEAFF
DNA: TGTGCCAGCACCCTTGCGGGGGAAACTGAAGCTTTCTTT

size: few
D: TRBD1
J: TRBJ1-5
V: TRBV4-1
CDR3: CASRLGQGSNQPQHF
DNA: TGCGCCAGCAGACTGGGACAGGGAAGCAATCAGCCCCAGCATTTT

size: NA
D: NA
J: TRBJ1-2
V: TRBV10-3
CDR3: CAISESWEGRGYTF
DNA: TGTGCCATCAGTGAGTCTTGGGAGGGAAGGGGCTACACCTTC

size: once
D: NA
J: TRBJ1-1
V: TRBV4-1
CDR3: CASSPALSPEAFF
DNA: TGCGCCAGCAGCCCCGCGCTATCCCCTGAAGCTTTCTTT

size: once
D: NA
J: TRBJ1-5
V: TRBV11-2
CDR3: CASSSGSGNQPQHF
DNA: TGTGCCAGCAGCTCCGGGAGTGGCAATCAGCCCCAGCATTTT

size: NA
D: NA
J: TRBJ1-6
V: TRBV6-1
CDR3: CASSDRQETSPLHF
DNA: TGTGCCAGCAGTGATAGACAGGAGACATCACCCCTCCACTTT

size: NA
D: NA
J: TRBJ1-2
V: TRBV4-3
CDR3: CASSQDTNNYGYTF
DNA: TGCGCCAGCAGCCAAGATACTAATAACTATGGCTACACCTTC

size: NA
D: NA
J: TRBJ1-2
V: TRBV19
CDR3: CASSPGSSYGYTF
DNA: TGTGCCAGTAGTCCCGGGTCCTCTTATGGCTACACCTTC

size: NA
D: TRBD2
J: TRBJ2-1
V: TRBV25-1
CDR3: CASSGIDGLAGKFNEQFF
DNA: TGTGCCAGCAGTGGCATTGACGGGCTAGCGGGGAAGTTCAATGAGCAGTTCTTC

size: NA
D: TRBD2
J: TRBJ2-7
V: TRBV5-1
CDR3: CASGSGEAVEQYF
DNA: TGCGCCAGCGGTAGCGGGGAGGCGGTAGAGCAGTACTTC

size: NA
D: NA
J: TRBJ2-5
V: TRBV5-1
CDR3: CASSLGGGETQYF
DNA: TGCGCCAGCAGCTTGGGAGGTGGGGAGACCCAGTACTTC

size: NA
D: NA
J: TRBJ1-4
V: TRBV5-1
CDR3: CASSSFGRNEKLFF
DNA: TGCGCCAGCAGCTCCTTTGGGAGGAATGAAAAACTGTTTTTT

size: NA
D: TRBD1
J: TRBJ2-3
V: TRBV7-2
CDR3: CASSTTTVRGQGRDTQYF
DNA: TGTGCCAGCAGCACAACGACCGTTAGGGGGCAGGGGAGAGATACGCAGTATTTT

size: NA
D: TRBD1
J: TRBJ1-1
V: TRBV11-2
CDR3: CASSLAQGAKGTEAFF
DNA: TGTGCCAGCAGCTTAGCCCAGGGGGCCAAGGGCACTGAAGCTTTCTTT

size: NA
D: TRBD2
J: TRBJ2-3
V: TRBV5-4
CDR3: CASSSRLAGGSTDTQYF
DNA: TGTGCCAGCAGCTCCAGACTAGCGGGGGGAAGCACAGATACGCAGTATTTT

size: NA
D: TRBD1
J: TRBJ2-5
V: TRBV10-3
CDR3: CAISEGTGVAYGETQYF
DNA: TGTGCCATCAGTGAAGGGACAGGGGTGGCATACGGGGAGACCCAGTACTTC

size: NA
D: NA
J: TRBJ2-7
V: TRBV19
CDR3: CASSTHGGGDLGEQYF
DNA: TGTGCCAGTAGTACACACGGCGGAGGGGACTTGGGGGAGCAGTACTTC